This T cell receptor beta chain was sequenced during a study of breast tumors, draining lymph nodes, adjacent tissues. Using its own MiXCR run on the multiplex PCR reads, TCRdb lists one record per CDR3 protein. The table has approximately 200,000 distinct CDR3 sequences, roughly 31% seen once. Axillary draining lymph nodes of breast cancer patients supplied the node samples. Study results and caveats: Tumor TCR diversity was below lymph nodes but above nontumor tissue.

To note about this clonotype: The antigen remains undetermined.

V was clipped by 5 bases and J by 7 bases, with 15 bases between them. This CDR3 spans 13 amino acids. Germline-derived CDR1 and CDR2 are GTSNPN and SVGIG (reference sequence). The V gene is TRBV30, the J gene TRBJ2-1, with D perhaps matching TRBD2 (5 bases). The sample taken for sequencing was axillary lymph node tissue. The clonotype comes from a female donor with breast cancer. Some clones in this sample may be carry-over from other donors' samples. CDR3 loop: CAWRTGGPNEQFF. Here the CDR3 DNA reads TGTGCCTGGCGGACTGGCGGGCCTAATGAGCAGTTCTTC.